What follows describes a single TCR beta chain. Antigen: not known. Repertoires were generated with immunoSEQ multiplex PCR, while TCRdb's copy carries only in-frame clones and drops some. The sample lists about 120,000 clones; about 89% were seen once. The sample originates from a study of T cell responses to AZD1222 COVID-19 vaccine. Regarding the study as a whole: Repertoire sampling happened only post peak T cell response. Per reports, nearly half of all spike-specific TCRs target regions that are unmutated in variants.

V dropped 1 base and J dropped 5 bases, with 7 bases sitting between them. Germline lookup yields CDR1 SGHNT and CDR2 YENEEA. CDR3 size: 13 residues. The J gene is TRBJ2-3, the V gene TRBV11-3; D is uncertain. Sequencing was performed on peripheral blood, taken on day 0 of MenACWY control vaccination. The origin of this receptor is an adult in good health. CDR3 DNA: TGTGCCAGCAGCTTAGGCCCCCAAGATACGCAGTATTTT. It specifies CASSLGPQDTQYF.